This TCR beta chain is drawn from a study of T cells after somatic rescue of genetic block. Profiled with immunoSEQ multiplex PCR; TCRdb holds only in-frame clones, not every one. The data contain 100,000 to 120,000 clones, about 89% of them singletons. The source material was peripheral blood mononuclear cells (PBMCs). This clonotype was obtained from a woman younger than 30.

The CDR3 sequence is CASSVEGRNSPLHF. Written as DNA, the CDR3 is TGTGCCAGCAGCGTAGAAGGGAGGAATTCACCCCTCCACTTT. The chain has TRBV9 and TRBJ1-6; no clear D gene. Germline V CDR1 and CDR2: SGDLS, YYNGEE. V lost 0 bases to trimming and J lost 7 bases, with 8 bases between them. This CDR3 region has 14 residues.